The source of this T cell receptor (beta chain) is a study of shared clonotypes between healthy human individuals. CDR1 and CDR2 (germline): LNHDA, SQIVND (reference sequence). CDR3 length equals 17 residues. The J segment lost 0 bases and the V segment lost 3 bases, leaving 8 bases of the junction unmatched. The repertoire was sequenced with immunoSEQ multiplex PCR; TCRdb's copy has only in-frame clones and lacks some. This table holds roughly 2.5 million clones, more than 80% found once. This clone was found once. This receptor was taken from a young man in good health. The rearrangement uses TRBV19 and TRBJ2-1; 7 nucleotides agree with TRBD2. The sample taken for sequencing was naive CD4+ T cells sorted from blood. As for subset: CD45RA+ positively selected. The CDR3 spells CASSISGTTSSYNEQFF. CDR3 nucleotide sequence: TGTGCCAGTAGTATTTCAGGGACTACGAGCTCCTACAATGAGCAGTTCTTC.